The rows below give T cell receptor beta chains drawn from one sample of a study of T cells in Graves' hyperthyroidism and ophthalmopathy. TCRdb analysed the multiplex PCR reads with MiXCR anew, one entry per CDR3 protein. The sample includes 350,000 or so distinct CDR3 sequences, around a sixth seen only once; the top ten take approximately 49%. The material sequenced was blood. The receptors shown here come from a woman aged 45-59 years with Graves' hyperthyroidism. Both conserved end residues are part of each CDR3.

J: TRBJ1-1; V: TRBV9; CDR3: CASSTGQDTEAFF
J: TRBJ1-5; V: TRBV19; CDR3: CASSIYSSNQPQHF
J: TRBJ2-7; V: TRBV19; CDR3: CASRDSVGSYEQYF
J: TRBJ1-5; V: TRBV11-2; CDR3: CASSPGVNQPQHF
J: TRBJ2-2; V: TRBV6-1; CDR3: CASSTGTSYTGELFF
J: TRBJ2-5; V: TRBV7-3; CDR3: CASSLMSLAGQETQYF
J: TRBJ1-1; V: TRBV27; CDR3: CASSWDGYTEAFF
J: TRBJ1-1; V: TRBV6-2/TRBV6-3; CDR3: CASSFNQNTEAFF
J: TRBJ2-2; V: TRBV5-4; CDR3: CASSLVGTGISGELFF
J: TRBJ2-7; V: TRBV7-9; CDR3: CASSLAQGTYEQYF
J: TRBJ1-1; V: TRBV29-1; CDR3: CSVVLQGAHSGGTEAFF
J: TRBJ1-4; V: TRBV3-1; CDR3: CASSFPTRETATNEKLFF
J: TRBJ1-4; V: TRBV19; CDR3: CASSDMKINEKLFF
J: TRBJ2-5; V: TRBV20-1; CDR3: CSANDRRETQYF
J: TRBJ2-1; V: TRBV6-1; CDR3: CASSISGNSYNEQFF
J: TRBJ2-5; V: TRBV20-1; CDR3: CSAPRRGGGETQYF
J: TRBJ2-1; V: TRBV6-1; CDR3: CASSRDYGTNNEQFF
J: TRBJ2-5; V: TRBV3-1; CDR3: CASSQDLRAGQRETQYF
J: TRBJ1-4; V: TRBV12-3/TRBV12-4; CDR3: CATSKGEGEKLFF
J: TRBJ1-1; V: TRBV27; CDR3: CASSLGTGGGTEAFF
J: TRBJ1-1; V: TRBV4-1; CDR3: CASSQVRESTEAFF
J: TRBJ2-1; V: TRBV5-1; CDR3: CASSPRPANEQFF
J: TRBJ1-2; V: TRBV4-1; CDR3: CASSQGTGGDYGYTF
J: TRBJ2-1; V: TRBV20-1; CDR3: CSARDHVGGEQFF
J: TRBJ2-1; V: TRBV19; CDR3: CASSIGVYNEQFF
J: TRBJ2-7; V: TRBV7-2; CDR3: CASSTLAGGPVYEQYF
J: TRBJ2-7; V: TRBV6-6; CDR3: CASSYDRDSSYEQYF
J: TRBJ2-5; V: TRBV5-6; CDR3: CASSFGPGTDQETQYF
J: TRBJ2-1; V: TRBV20-1; CDR3: CSARATTGEGVEQFF
J: TRBJ2-2; V: TRBV20-1; CDR3: CSATTLSGSGTGELFF
J: TRBJ1-1; V: TRBV12-3/TRBV12-4; CDR3: CASSPQGGGTEAFF
J: TRBJ1-1; V: TRBV12-3/TRBV12-4; CDR3: CASSYLGEDTEAFF
J: TRBJ1-4; V: TRBV10-2; CDR3: CASSELDRGFGKLFF